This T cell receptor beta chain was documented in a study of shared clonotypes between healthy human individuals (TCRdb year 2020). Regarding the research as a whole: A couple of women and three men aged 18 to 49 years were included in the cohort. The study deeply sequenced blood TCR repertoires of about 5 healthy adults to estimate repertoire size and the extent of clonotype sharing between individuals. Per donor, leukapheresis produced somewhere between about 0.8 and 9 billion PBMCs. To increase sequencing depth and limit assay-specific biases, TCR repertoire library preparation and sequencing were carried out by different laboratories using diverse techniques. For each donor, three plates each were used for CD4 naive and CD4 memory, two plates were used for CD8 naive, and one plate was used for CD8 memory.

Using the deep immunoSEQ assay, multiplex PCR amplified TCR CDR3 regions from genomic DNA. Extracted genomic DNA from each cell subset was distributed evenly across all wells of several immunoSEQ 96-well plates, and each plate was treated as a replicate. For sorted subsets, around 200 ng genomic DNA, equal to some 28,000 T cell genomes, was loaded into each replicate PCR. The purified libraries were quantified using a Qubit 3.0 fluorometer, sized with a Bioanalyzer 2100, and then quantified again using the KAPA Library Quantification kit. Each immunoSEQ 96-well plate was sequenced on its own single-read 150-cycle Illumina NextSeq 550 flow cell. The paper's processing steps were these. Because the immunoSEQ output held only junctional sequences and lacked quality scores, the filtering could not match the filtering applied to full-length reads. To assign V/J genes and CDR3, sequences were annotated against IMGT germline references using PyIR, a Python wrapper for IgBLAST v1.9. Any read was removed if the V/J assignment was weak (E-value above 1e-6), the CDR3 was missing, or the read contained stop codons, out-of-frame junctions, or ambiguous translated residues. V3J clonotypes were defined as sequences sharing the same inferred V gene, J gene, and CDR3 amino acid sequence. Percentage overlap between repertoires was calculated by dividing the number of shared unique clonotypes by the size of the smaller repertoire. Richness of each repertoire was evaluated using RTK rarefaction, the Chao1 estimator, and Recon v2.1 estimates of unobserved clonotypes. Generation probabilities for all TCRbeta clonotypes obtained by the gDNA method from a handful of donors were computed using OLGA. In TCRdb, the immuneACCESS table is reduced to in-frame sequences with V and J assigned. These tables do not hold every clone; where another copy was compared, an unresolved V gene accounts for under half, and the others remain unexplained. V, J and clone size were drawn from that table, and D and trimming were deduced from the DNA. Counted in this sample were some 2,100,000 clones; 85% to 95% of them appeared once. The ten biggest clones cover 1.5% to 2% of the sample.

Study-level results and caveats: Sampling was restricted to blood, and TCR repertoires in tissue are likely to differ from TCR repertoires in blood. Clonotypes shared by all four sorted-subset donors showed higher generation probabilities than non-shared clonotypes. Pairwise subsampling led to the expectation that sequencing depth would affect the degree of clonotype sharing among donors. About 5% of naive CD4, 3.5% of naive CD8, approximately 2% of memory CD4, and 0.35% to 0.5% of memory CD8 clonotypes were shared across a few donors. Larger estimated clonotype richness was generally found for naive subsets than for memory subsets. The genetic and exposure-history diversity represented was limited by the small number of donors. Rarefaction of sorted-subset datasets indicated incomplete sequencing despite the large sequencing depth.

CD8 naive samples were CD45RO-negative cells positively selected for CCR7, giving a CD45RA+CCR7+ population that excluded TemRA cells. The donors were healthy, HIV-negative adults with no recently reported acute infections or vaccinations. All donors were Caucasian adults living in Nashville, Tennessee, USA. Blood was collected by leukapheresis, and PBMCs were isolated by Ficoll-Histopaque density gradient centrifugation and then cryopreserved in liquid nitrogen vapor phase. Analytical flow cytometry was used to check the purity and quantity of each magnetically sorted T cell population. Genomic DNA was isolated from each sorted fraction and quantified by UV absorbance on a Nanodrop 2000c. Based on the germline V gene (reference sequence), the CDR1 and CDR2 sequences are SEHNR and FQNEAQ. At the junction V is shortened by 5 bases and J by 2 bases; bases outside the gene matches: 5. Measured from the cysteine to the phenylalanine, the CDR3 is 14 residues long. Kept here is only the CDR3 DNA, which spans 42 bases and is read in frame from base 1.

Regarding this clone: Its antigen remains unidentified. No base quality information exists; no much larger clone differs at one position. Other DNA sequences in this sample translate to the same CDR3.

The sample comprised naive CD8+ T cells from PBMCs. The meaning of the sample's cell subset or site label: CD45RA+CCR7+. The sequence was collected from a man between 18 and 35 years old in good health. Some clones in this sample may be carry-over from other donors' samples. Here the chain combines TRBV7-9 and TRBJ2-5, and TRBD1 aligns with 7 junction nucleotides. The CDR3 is CASSPRDSQETQYF. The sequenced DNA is TGTGCCAGCAGCCCTCGGGACAGTCAAGAGACCCAGTACTTC.